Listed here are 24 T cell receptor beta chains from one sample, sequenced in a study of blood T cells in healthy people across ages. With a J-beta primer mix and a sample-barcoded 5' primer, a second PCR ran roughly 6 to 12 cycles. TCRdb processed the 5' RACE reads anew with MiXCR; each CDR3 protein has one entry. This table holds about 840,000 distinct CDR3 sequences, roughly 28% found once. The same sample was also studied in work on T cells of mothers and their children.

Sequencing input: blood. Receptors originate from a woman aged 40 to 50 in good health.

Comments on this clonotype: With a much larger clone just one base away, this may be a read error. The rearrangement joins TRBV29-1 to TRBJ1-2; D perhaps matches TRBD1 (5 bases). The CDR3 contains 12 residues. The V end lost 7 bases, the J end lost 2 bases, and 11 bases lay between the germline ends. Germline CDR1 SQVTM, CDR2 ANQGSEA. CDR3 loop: CSGTSGNYGYTF. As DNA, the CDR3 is TGCAGCGGCACGTCAGGGAACTATGGCTACACCTTC. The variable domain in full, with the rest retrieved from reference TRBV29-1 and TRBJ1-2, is SAVISQKPSRDICQRGTSLTIQCQVDSQVTMMFWYRQQPGQSLTLIATANQGSEATYESGFVIDKFPISRPNLTFSTLTVSNMSPEDSSIYLCSGTSGNYGYTFGSGTRLTVV.

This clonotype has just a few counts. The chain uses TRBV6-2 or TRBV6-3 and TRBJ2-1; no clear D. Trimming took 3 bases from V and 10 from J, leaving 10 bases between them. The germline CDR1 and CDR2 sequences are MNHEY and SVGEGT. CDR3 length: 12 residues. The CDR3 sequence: CASSYPLDEQFF. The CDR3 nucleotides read TGTGCCAGCAGTTATCCTTTAGACGAGCAGTTCTTC.

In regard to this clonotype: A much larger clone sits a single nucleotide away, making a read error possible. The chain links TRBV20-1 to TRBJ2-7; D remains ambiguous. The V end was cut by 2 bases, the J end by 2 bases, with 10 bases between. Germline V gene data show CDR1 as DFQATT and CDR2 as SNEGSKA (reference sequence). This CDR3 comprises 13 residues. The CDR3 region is CSARSWTAYEQYF. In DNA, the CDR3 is TGCAGTGCTAGATCATGGACCGCCTACGAGCAGTACTTC.

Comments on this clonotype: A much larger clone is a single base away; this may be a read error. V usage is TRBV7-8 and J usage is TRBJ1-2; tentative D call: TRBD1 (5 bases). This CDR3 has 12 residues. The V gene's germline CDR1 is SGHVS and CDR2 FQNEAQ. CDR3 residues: CASSLQGFGCTF. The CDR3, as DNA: TGTGCCAGCAGCTTACAGGGTTTTGGCTGCACCTTC.

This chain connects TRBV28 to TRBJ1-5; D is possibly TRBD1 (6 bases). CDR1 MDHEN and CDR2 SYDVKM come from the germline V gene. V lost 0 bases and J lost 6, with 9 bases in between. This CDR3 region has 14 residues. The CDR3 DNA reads TGTGCCAGCAGTTTATGGGGGGGCGGTCAGCCCCAGCATTTT. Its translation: CASSLWGGGQPQHF.

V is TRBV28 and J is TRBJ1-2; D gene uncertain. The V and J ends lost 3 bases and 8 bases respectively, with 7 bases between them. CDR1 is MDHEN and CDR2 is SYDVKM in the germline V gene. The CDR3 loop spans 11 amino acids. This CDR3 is CASSFLSGYTF. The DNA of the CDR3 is TGTGCCAGCAGTTTTCTTAGCGGCTACACCTTC.

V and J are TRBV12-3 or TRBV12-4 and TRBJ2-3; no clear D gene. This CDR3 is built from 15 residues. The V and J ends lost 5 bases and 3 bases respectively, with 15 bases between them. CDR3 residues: CASSPGRPRTDTQYF. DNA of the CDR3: TGTGCCAGCAGTCCCGGGCGGCCTAGAACAGATACGCAGTATTTT.

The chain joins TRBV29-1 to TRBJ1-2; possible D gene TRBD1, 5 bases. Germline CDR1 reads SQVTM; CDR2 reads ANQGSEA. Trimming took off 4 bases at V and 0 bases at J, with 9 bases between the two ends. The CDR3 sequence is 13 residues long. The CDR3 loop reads CSVGAGTNYGYTF. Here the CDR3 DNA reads TGCAGCGTTGGGGCAGGGACTAACTATGGCTACACCTTC.

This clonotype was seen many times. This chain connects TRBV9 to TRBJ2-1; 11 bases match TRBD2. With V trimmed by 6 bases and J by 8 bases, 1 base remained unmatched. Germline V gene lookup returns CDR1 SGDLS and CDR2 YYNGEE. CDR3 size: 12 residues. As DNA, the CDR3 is TGTGCCAGCAATAGCGGGAGGGATGAGCAGTTCTTC. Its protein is CASNSGRDEQFF.

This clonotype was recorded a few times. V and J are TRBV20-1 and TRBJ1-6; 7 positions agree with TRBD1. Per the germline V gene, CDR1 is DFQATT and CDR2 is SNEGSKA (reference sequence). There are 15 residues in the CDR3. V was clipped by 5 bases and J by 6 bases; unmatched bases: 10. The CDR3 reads CSAFHRDRPNSPLHF. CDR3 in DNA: TGCAGTGCTTTTCACCGGGACAGACCTAATTCACCCCTCCACTTT.

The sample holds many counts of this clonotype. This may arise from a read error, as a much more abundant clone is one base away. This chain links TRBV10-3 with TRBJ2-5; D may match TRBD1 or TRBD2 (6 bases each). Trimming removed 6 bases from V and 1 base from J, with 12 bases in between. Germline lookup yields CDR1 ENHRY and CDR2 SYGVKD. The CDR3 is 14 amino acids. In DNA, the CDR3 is TGTGCCATCAGGGAGAGGGGGGCCCAAGAGACCCAGTACTTC. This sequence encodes CAIRERGAQETQYF.

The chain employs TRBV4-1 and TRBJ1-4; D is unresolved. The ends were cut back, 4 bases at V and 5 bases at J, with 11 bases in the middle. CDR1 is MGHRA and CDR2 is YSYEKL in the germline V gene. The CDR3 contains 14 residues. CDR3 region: CASSPKVTNEKLFF. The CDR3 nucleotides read TGCGCCAGCAGCCCCAAGGTGACCAATGAAAAACTGTTTTTT.

The CDR3 coding sequence is TGTGCCAGCAGCCCCAAGGGGTCATCGCCTGAAGCTTTCTTT. It is translated as CASSPKGSSPEAFF. The chain combines TRBV7-2 with TRBJ1-1; D is perhaps TRBD1 (5 bases). Trimming left V 5 bases short and J 6 bases short, with 16 bases between. This CDR3 comprises 14 residues. Germline-derived CDR1 and CDR2 are SGHTA and FQGNSA.

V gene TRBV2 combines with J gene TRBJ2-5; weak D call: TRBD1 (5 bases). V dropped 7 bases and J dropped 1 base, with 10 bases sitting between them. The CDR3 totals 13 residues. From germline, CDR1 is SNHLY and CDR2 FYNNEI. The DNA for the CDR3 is TGTGCCAGCATTGGGGCGGCCCAAGAGACCCAGTACTTC. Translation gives CASIGAAQETQYF.

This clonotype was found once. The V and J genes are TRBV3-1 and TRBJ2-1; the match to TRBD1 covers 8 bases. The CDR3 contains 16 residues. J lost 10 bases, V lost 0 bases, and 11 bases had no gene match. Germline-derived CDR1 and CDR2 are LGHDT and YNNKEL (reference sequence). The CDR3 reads CASSQDGDRNPYEQFF. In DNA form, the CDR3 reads TGTGCCAGCAGCCAAGACGGGGACAGGAACCCCTACGAGCAGTTCTTC.

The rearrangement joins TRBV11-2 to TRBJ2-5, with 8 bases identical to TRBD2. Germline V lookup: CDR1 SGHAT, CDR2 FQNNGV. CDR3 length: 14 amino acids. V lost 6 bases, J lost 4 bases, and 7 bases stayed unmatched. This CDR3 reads CASSLPAGVETQYF. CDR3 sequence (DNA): TGTGCCAGCAGTTTACCAGCGGGGGTAGAGACCCAGTACTTC.

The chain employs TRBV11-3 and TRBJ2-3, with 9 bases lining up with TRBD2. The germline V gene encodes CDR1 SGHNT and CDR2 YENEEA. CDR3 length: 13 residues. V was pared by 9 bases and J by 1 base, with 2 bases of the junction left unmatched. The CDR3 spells CARTSGCTDTQYF. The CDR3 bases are TGTGCCAGAACTAGCGGGTGCACAGATACGCAGTATTTT.

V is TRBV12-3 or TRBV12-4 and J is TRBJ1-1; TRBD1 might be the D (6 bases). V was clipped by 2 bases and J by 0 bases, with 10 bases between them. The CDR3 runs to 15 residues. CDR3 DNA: TGTGCCAGCAGTTTAATGCCAGGGGTGAACACTGAAGCTTTCTTT. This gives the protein CASSLMPGVNTEAFF.

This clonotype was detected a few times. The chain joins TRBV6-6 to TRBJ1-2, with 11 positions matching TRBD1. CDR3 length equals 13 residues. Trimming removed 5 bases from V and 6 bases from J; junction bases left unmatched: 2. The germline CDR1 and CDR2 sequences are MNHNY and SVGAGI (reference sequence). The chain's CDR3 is CASSKGQGDGYTF. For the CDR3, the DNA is TGTGCCAGCAGTAAGGGACAGGGGGATGGCTACACCTTC.

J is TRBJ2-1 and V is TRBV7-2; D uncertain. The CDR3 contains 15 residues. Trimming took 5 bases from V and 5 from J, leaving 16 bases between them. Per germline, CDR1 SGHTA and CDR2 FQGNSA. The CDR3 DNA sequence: TGTGCCAGCAGCGTGCAAGGTCTAGGCAACAATGAGCAGTTCTTC. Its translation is CASSVQGLGNNEQFF.

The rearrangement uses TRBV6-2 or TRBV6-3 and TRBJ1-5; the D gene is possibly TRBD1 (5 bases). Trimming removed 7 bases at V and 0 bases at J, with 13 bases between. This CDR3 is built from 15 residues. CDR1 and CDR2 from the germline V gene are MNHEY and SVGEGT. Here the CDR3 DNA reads TGTGCCAGCACCTTAAGACAGACTAGCAATCAGCCCCAGCATTTT. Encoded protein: CASTLRQTSNQPQHF.

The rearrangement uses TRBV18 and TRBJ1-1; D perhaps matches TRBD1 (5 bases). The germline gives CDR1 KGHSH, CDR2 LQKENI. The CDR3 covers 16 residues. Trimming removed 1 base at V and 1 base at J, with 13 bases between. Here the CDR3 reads CASSPLSRGENTEAFF. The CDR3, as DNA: TGTGCCAGCTCACCACTTTCAAGGGGAGAGAACACTGAAGCTTTCTTT.

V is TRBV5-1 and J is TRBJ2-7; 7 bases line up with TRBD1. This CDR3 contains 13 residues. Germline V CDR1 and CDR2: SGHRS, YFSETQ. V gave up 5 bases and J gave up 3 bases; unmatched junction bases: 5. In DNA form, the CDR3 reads TGCGCCAGCAGACCGGGACAGTTCTACGAGCAGTACTTC. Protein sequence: CASRPGQFYEQYF. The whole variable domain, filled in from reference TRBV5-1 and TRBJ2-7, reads KAGVTQTPRYLIKTRGQQVTLSCSPISGHRSVSWYQQTPGQGLQFLFEYFSETQRNKGNFPGRFSGRQFSNSRSEMNVSTLELGDSALYLCASRPGQFYEQYFGPGTRLTVT.

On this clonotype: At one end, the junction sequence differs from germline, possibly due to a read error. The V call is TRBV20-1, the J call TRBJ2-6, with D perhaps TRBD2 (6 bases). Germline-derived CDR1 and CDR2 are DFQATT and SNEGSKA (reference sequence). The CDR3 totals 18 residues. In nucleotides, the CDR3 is TGCAGTGCTAGAGATTCAGAATATCGGGGGTCCGGGGCCAACGTCCCGACTTTC. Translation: CSARDSEYRGSGANVPTF.